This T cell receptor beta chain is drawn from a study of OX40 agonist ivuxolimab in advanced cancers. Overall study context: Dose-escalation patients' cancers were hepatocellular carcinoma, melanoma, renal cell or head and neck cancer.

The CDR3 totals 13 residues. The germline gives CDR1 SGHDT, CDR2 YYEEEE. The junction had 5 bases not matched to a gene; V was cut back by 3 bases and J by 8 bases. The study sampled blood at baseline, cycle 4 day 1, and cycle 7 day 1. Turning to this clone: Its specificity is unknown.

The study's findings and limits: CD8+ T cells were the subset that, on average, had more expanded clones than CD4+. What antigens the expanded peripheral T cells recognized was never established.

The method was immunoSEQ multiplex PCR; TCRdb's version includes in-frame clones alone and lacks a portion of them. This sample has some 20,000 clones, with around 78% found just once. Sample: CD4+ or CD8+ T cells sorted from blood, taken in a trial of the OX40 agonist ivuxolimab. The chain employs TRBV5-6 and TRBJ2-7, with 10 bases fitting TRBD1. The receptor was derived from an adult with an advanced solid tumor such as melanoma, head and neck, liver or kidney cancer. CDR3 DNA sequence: TGTGCCAGCAGCTACCTGACAGGGGGCAAGCAGTACTTC. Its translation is CASSYLTGGKQYF.